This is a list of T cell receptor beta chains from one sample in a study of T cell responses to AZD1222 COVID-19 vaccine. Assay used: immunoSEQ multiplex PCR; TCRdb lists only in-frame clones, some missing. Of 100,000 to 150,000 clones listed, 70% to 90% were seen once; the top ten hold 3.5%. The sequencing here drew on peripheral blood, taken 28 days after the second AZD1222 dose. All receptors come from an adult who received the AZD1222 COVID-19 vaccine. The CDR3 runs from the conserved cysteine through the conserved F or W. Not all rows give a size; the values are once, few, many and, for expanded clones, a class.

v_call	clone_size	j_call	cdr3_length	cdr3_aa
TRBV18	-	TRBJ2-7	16	CASSSLLAGASYEQYF
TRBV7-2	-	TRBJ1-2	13	CASSFGGASGYTF
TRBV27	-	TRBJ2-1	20	CASSHMDLGGAKSSYNEQFF
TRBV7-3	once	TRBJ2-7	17	CASSLGTGGGPSYEQYF
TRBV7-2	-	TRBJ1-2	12	CASEGANYGYTF
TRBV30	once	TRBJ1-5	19	CAWRRPIGAPKGSNQPQHF
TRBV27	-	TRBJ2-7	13	CASRGPTGHEQYF
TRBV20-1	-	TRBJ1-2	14	CSAGGGGGAYGYTF
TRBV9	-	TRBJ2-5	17	CASSVGASGDNRETQYF
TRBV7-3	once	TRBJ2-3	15	CASSLGLAGPDTQYF
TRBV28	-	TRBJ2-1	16	CASSLGGTYPNNEQFF
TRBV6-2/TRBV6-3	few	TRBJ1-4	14	CASSLRPEGEKLFF
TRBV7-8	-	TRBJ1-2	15	CASSSLQGAHYGYTF
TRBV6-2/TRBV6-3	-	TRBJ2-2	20	CASSYSTHRRAVLNTGELFF
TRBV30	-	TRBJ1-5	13	CACRLGGHQPQHF
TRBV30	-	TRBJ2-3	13	CAWSRSDADTQYF
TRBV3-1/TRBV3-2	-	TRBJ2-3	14	CASSQGGQLDTQYF
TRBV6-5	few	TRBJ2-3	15	CASSYSWSSTDTQYF
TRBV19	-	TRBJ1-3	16	CASKDGQGVAGNTIYF
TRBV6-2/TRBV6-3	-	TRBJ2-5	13	CASSYTEQETQYF
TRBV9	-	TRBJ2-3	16	CASSPQTTRGTDTQYF
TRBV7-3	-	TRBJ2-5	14	CASSSQGGLETQYF
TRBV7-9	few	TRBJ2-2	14	CASSFGQFTGELFF
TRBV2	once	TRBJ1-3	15	CASSLGIYAGNTIYF
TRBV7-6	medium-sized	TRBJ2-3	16	CASTGTELKSTDTQYF
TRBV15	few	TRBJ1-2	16	CATSREIQGTNYGYTF
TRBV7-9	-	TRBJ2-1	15	CASSIGQVPGNEQFF
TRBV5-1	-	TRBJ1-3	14	CASSLGGYGNTIYF
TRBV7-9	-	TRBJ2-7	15	CASSPTSGTGYEQYF
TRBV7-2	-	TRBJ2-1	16	CASSLGEDRMLNEQFF
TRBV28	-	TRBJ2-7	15	CASSSPPGGVGEQYF
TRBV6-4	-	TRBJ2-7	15	CASSDSRAGGYEQYF
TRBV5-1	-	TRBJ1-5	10	CASGDQPQHF
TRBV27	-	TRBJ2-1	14	CASSYLDRAQEQFF
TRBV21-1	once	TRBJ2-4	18	CASSKPERGYLAKNIQYF
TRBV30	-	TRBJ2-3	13	CACDPRLTDTQYF
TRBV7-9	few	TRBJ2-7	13	CASTPGSPYEQYF
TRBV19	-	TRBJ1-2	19	CASTAIGGTGAKANYGYTF
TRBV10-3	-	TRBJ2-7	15	CAISTLSGPTYEQYF
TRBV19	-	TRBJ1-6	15	CASNPRGQGLSPLHF
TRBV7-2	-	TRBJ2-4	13	CASKKGPQNIQYF
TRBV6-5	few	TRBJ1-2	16	CASSFSPGHGRDGYTF
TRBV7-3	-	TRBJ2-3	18	CASSLRPVVTGETDTQYF
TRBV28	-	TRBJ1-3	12	CAGQGTGNTIYF
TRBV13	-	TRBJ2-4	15	CASSLYGLAKNIQYF
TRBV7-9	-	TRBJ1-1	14	CASSLGRDHTEAFF
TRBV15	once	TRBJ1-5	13	CATSRDRGQPQHF
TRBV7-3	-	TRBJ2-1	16	CASSITSGTGFNEQFF
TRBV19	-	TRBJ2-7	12	CASSIRQAEQYF
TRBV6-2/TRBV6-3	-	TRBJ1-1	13	CASSYSTGTEAFF
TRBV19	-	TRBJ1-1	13	CASSIFRDSEAFF
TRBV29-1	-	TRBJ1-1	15	CSVERVLDSYTEAFF
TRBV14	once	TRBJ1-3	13	CASSPSSGNTIYF
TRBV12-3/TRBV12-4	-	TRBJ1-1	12	CASSLIHTEAFF
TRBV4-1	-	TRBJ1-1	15	CASSQEVTGNTEAFF
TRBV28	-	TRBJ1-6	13	CASSFRGHSPLHF
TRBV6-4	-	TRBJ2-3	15	CASSDSGGATDTQYF
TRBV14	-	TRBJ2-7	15	CASSQNLQVFYEQYF
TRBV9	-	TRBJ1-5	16	CASIVDRGHGNQPQHF
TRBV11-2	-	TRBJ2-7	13	CASSLDRGVEQYF